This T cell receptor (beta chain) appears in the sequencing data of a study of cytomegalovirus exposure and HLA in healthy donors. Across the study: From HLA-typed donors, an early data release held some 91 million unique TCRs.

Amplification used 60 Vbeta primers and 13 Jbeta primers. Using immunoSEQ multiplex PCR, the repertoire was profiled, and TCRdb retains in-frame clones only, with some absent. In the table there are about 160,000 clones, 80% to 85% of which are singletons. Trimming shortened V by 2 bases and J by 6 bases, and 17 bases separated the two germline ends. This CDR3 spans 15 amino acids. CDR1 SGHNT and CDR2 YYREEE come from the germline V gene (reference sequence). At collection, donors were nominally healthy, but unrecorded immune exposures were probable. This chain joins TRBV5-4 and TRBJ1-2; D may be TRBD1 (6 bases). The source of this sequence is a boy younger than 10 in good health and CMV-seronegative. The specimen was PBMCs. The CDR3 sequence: CASSFMLQGGNGYTF. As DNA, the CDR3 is TGTGCCAGCAGCTTCATGCTACAGGGAGGGAATGGCTACACCTTC.